This note documents a single TCR beta chain sequence. Its antigen is still unknown. The record originates from a study of shared clonotypes between healthy human individuals. Selected positively for CCR7 and CD45RO-negative, naive CD8 cells excluded terminally differentiated effector memory CD45RA+ cells. The study's findings and limits: Estimated richness values were generally larger in naive subsets than in memory subsets.

V was shortened by 9 bases and J by 6 bases, with 29 bases between the two germline ends. CDR1 is LNHDA, CDR2 SQIVND, per germline (reference sequence). CDR3 length equals 18 residues. Repertoires were generated with immunoSEQ multiplex PCR, while TCRdb's copy carries only in-frame clones and drops some. The table records some 630,000 clones, approximately 96% of them present only once. Specimen: naive CD8+ T cells sorted from blood. The V gene is TRBV19, the J gene TRBJ2-2, with a weak D call TRBD2 (6 bases). This clonotype was obtained from a young woman in good health. The CDR3 protein is CASLSADWGVEHAGELFF. The CDR3 coding sequence is TGTGCCAGCCTGAGTGCTGACTGGGGGGTAGAACACGCCGGGGAGCTGTTTTTT.